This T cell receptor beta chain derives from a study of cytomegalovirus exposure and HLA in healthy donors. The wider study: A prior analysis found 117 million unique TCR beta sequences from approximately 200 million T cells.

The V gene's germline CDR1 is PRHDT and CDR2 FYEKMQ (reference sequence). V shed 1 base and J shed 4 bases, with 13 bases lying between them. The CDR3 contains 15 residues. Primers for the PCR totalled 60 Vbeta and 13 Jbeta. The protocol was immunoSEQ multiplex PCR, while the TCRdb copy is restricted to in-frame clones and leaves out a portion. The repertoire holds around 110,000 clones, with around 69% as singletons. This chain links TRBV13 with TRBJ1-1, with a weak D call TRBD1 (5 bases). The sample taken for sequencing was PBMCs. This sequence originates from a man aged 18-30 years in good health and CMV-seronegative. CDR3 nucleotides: TGTGCCAGCAGCTTAGCCCCGCGGGGGGTCACTGAAGCTTTCTTT. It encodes CASSLAPRGVTEAFF.